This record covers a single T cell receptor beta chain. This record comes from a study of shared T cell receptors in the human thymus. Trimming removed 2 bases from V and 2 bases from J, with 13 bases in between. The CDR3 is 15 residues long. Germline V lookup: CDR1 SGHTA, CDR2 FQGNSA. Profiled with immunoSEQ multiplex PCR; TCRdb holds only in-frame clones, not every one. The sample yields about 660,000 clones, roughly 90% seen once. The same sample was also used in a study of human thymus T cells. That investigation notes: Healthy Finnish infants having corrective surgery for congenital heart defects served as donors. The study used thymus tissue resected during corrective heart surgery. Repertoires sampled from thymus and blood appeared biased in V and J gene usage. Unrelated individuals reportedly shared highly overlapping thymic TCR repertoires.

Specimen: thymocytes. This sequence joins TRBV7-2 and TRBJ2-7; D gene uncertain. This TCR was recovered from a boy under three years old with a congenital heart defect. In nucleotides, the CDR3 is TGTGCCAGCAGCTTAAGCCAGAATGACACCTACGAGCAGTACTTC. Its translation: CASSLSQNDTYEQYF. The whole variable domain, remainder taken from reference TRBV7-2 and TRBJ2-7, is GAGVSQSPSNKVTEKGKDVELRCDPISGHTALYWYRQSLGQGLEFLIYFQGNSAPDKSGLPSDRFSAERTGGSVSTLTIQRTQQEDSAVYLCASSLSQNDTYEQYFGPGTRLTVT.